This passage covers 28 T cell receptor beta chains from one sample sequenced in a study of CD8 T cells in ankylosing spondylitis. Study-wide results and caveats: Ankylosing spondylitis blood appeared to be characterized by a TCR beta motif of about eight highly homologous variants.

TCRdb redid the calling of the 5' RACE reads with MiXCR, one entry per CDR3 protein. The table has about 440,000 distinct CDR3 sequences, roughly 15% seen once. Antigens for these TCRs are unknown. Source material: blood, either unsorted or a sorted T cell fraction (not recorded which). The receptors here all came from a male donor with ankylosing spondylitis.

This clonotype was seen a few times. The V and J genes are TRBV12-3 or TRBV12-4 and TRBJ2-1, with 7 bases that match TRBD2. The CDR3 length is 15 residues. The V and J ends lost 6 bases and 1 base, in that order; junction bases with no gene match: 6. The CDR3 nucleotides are TGTGCCAGCAGCCAACCTAGCGGATCCTACAATGAGCAGTTCTTC. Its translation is CASSQPSGSYNEQFF.

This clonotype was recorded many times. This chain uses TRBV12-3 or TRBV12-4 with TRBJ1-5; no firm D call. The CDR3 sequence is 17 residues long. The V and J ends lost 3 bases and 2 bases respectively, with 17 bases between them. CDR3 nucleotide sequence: TGTGCCAGCAGTTTCGGGGTTTTGGGGTATCGCAATCAGCCCCAGCATTTT. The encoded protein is CASSFGVLGYRNQPQHF.

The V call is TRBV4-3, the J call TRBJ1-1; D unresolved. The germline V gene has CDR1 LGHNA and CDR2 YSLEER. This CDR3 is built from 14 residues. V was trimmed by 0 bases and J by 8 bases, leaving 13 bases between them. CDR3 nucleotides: TGCGCCAGCAGCCAAGATTTCCGGGCCCCAGAAGCTTTCTTT. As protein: CASSQDFRAPEAFF.

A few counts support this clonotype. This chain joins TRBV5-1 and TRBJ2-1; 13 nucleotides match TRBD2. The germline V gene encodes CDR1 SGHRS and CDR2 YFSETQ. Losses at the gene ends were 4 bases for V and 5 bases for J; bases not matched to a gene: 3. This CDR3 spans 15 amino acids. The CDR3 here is CASSAGLAGNNEQFF. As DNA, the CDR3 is TGCGCCAGCAGCGCGGGACTAGCGGGGAACAATGAGCAGTTCTTC.

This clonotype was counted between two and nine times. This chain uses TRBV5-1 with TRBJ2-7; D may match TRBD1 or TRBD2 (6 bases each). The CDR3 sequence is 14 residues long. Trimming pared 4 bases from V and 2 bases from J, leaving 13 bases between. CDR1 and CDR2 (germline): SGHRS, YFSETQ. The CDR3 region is CASSITGATYEQYF. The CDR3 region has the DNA TGCGCCAGCAGCATCACGGGGGCTACCTACGAGCAGTACTTC.

The CDR3 region is CASRLSGTRVQTGELFF. The CDR3 nucleotides are TGCGCCAGCAGGTTGTCCGGGACTAGGGTTCAAACCGGGGAGCTGTTTTTT. The chain uses TRBV5-1 and TRBJ2-2; 8 bases agree with TRBD2. Germline V lookup: CDR1 SGHRS, CDR2 YFSETQ. V shed 5 bases and J 5 bases; nucleotides not matched to a gene: 14. This CDR3 is built from 17 residues.

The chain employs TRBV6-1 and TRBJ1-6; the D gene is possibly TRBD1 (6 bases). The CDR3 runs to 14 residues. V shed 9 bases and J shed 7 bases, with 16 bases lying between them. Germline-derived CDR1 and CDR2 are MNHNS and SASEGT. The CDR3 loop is CASLNRVGNSPLHF. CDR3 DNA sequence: TGTGCCAGTTTGAACAGGGTGGGAAATTCACCCCTCCACTTT.

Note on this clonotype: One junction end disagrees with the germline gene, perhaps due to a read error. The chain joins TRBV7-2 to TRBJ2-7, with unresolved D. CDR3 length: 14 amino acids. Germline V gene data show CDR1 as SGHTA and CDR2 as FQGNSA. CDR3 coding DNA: TGTGCCAGCACCTTAGAGGAGTTGGCCTACGAGCAGTACTTC. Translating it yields CASTLEELAYEQYF.

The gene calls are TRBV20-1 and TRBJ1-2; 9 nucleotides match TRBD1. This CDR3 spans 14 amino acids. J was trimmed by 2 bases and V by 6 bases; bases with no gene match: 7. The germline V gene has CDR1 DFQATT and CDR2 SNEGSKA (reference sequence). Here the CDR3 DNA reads TGCAGTGCCAGGACAGGGGAAGGGAACTATGGCTACACCTTC. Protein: CSARTGEGNYGYTF.

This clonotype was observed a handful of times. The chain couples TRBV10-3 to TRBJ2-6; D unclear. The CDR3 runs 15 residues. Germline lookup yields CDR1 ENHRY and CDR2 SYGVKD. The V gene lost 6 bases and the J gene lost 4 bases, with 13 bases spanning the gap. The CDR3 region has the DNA TGTGCCATCAGCCTGGATGTTTCGGGGGCCAACGTCCTGACTTTC. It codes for CAISLDVSGANVLTF.

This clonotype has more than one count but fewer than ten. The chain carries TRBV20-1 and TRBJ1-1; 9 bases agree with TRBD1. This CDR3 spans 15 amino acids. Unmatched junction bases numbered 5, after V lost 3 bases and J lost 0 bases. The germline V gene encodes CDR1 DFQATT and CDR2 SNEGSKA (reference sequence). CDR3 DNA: TGCAGTGCTAGGACAGGGGGGTCGTTGAACACTGAAGCTTTCTTT. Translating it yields CSARTGGSLNTEAFF.

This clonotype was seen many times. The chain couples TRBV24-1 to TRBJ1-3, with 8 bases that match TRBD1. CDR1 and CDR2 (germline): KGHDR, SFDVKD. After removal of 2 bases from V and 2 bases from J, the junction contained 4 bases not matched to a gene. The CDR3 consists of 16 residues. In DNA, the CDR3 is TGTGCCACCAGTGATTCCGGACAGGGCGCTGGAAACACCATATATTTT. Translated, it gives CATSDSGQGAGNTIYF.

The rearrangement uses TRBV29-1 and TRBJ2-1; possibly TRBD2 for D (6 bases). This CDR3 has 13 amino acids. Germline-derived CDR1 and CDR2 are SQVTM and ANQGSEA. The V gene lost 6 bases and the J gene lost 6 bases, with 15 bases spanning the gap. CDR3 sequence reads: CSVERGTSNEQFF. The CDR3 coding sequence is TGCAGCGTAGAACGCGGGACGTCCAATGAGCAGTTCTTC.

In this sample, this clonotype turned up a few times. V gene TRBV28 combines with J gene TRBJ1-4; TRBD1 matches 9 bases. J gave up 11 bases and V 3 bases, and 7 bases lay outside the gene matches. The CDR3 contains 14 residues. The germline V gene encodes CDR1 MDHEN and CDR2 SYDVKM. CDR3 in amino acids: CASSLPGTGLKLFF. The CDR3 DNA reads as TGTGCCAGCAGTTTGCCCGGGACAGGGTTGAAACTGTTTTTT.

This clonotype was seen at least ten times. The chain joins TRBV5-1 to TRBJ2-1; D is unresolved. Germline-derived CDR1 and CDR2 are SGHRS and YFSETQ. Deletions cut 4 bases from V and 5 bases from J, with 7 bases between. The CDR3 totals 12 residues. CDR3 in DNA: TGCGCCAGCAGCCTGGCCAACAATGAGCAGTTCTTC. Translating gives CASSLANNEQFF.

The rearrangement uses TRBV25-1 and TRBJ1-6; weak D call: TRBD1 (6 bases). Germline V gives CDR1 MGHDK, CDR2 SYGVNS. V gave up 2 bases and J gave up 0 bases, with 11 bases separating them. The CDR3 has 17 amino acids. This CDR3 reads CASSEGGRSSYNSPLHF. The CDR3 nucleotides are TGTGCCAGCAGTGAAGGGGGGCGAAGCTCCTATAATTCACCCCTCCACTTT.

In DNA, the CDR3 is TGTGCCAGCAGTTCCTATATCTTGGTTCATGGCTACACCTTC. It is translated as CASSSYILVHGYTF. This chain uses TRBV12-3 or TRBV12-4 with TRBJ1-2; D unresolved. V dropped 4 bases and J dropped 6 bases, with 15 bases sitting between them. This CDR3 is built from 14 residues.

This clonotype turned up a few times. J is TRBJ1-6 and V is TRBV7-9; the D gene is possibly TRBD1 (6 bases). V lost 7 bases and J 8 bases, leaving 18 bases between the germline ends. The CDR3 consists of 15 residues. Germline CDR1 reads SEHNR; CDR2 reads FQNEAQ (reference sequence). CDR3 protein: CASTFTTGPYSPLHF. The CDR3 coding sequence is TGTGCCAGCACCTTCACTACAGGGCCGTATTCACCCCTCCACTTT.

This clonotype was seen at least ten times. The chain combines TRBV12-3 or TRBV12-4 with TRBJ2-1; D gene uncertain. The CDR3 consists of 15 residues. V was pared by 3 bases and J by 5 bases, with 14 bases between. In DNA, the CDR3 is TGTGCCAGCAGTTTCTATCCGGCAGGCCACAATGAGCAGTTCTTC. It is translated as CASSFYPAGHNEQFF.

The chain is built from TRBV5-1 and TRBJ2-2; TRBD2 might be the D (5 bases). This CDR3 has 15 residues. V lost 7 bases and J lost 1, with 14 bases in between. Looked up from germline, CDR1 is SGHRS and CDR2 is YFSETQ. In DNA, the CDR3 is TGCGCCAGCTTACTAGGGTCGATGAACACCGGGGAGCTGTTTTTT. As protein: CASLLGSMNTGELFF.

The CDR3 bases are TGTGCCAGCCGGAGCACAGTCTACGAGCAGTACTTC. Translating gives CASRSTVYEQYF. The J gene is TRBJ2-7, the V gene TRBV27; D not resolved. The CDR3 consists of 12 residues. The germline gives CDR1 MNHEY, CDR2 SMNVEV (reference sequence). Trimming left V 8 bases short and J 3 bases short, with 11 bases between.

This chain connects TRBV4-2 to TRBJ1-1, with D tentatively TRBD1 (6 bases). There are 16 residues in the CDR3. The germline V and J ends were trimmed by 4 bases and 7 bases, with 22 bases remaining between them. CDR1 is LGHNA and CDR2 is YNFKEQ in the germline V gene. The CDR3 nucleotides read TGTGCCAGCAGCCCTCAGAGGGGGGGAGGATGGGATGAAGCTTTCTTT. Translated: CASSPQRGGGWDEAFF.

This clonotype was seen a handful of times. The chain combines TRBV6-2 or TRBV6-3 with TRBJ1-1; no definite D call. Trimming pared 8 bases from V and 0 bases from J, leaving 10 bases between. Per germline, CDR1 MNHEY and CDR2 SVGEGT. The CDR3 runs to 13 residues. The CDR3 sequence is CASVGQMNTEAFF. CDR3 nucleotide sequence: TGTGCCAGCGTCGGGCAGATGAACACTGAAGCTTTCTTT.

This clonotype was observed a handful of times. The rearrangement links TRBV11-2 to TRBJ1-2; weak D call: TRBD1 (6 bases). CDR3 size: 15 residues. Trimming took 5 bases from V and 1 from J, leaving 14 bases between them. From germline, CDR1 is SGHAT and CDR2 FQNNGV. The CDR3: CASSLDRLHNYGYTF. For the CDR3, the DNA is TGTGCCAGCAGCCTCGACAGGCTCCATAACTATGGCTACACCTTC.

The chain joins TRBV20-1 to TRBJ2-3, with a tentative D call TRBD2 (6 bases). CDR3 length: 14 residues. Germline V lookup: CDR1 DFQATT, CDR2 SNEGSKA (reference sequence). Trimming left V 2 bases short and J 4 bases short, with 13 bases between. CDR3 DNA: TGCAGTGCTAGACTCATGGGGGGAGCAGATACGCAGTATTTT. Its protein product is CSARLMGGADTQYF.

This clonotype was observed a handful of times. The CDR3 sequence: CASSLEVRSGNTIYF. CDR3 bases: TGCGCCAGCAGCCTCGAGGTCCGCTCTGGAAACACCATATATTTT. The chain is built from TRBV5-1 and TRBJ1-3; D uncertain. V was shortened by 4 bases and J by 0 bases, with 11 bases between the two germline ends. The CDR3 extends over 15 amino acids. CDR1 is SGHRS, CDR2 YFSETQ, per germline.

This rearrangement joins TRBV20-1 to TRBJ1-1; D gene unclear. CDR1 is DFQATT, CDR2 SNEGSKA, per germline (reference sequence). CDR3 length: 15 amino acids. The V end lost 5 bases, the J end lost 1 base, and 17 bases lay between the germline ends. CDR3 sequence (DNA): TGCAGTGCTCGGAAGGGAAAGTACACGAACACTGAAGCTTTCTTT. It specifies CSARKGKYTNTEAFF.

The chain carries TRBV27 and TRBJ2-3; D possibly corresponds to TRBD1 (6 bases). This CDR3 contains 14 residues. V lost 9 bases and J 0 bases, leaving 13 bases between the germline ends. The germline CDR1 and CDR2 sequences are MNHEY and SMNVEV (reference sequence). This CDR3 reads CASRTDHSTDTQYF. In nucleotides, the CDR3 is TGTGCCAGTCGGACAGACCATAGCACAGATACGCAGTATTTT.